These T cell receptor beta chains were read from a single sample in a study of blood T cell repertoires in COVID-19. Assay: immunoSEQ multiplex PCR; the TCRdb copy retains only in-frame clones and omits some. The data hold hundreds of thousands of clones, with 70% to 90% observed a single time. The sequenced sample consisted of peripheral blood. The receptor source for this set is a woman between 50 and 59 years old with COVID-19, enrolled during active disease. Both conserved end residues are part of each CDR3. D genes are given only for firm matches. Size is stated for part of the rows, as once, few or many counts, or as a class when the clone is expanded.

cdr3_length	v_call	d_call	j_call	clone_size	cdr3_aa	cdr3_nt
11	TRBV29-1	-	TRBJ1-1	-	CSVDRGSEAFF	TGCAGCGTCGATCGAGGTTCTGAAGCTTTCTTT
16	TRBV11-2	TRBD1	TRBJ2-7	-	CASSFQDRVYFYEQYF	TGTGCCAGCAGCTTCCAGGACAGGGTCTATTTCTACGAGCAGTACTTC
15	TRBV19	-	TRBJ1-3	once	CASTPSGGSGNTIYF	TGTGCCAGTACCCCCTCGGGGGGCTCTGGAAACACCATATATTTT
14	TRBV19	-	TRBJ1-5	few	CASSIEQARPSQHF	TGTGCCAGTAGTATAGAACAGGCCCGACCGTCCCAGCATTTT
15	TRBV19	TRBD2	TRBJ2-1	-	CASSRTSGGPNEQFF	TGTGCCAGTAGTAGAACTAGCGGGGGCCCCAATGAGCAGTTCTTC
17	TRBV30	-	TRBJ2-2	-	CAWSPPGVAKNTGELFF	TGTGCCTGGAGTCCCCCCGGGGTAGCGAAGAACACCGGGGAGCTGTTTTTT
13	TRBV6-2/TRBV6-3	TRBD1	TRBJ1-2	-	CASSPRTGNGYTF	TGTGCCAGCAGTCCCCGGACAGGGAATGGCTACACCTTC
14	TRBV6-5	-	TRBJ2-2	-	CASQGGVWAGELFF	TGTGCCAGCCAGGGCGGCGTGTGGGCCGGGGAGCTGTTTTTT
15	TRBV11-2	TRBD1	TRBJ2-7	-	CASSTGQGGAYEQYF	TGTGCCAGCAGCACCGGACAGGGGGGGGCCTACGAGCAGTACTTC
14	TRBV5-6	-	TRBJ1-1	-	CASSLGSMNTEAFF	TGTGCCAGCAGTCTCGGGAGCATGAACACTGAAGCTTTCTTT
13	TRBV9	-	TRBJ1-6	once	CASSPPGGWTLHF	TGTGCCAGCAGCCCCCCGGGGGGGTGGACCCTCCACTTT
15	TRBV6-4	-	TRBJ1-6	-	CASSDSRGLNSPLHF	TGTGCCAGCAGTGACTCAAGGGGCTTGAATTCACCCCTCCACTTT
12	TRBV27	-	TRBJ1-6	-	CASSTGRSPLHF	TGTGCCAGCAGTACGGGGAGATCACCCCTCCACTTT
13	TRBV2	-	TRBJ2-7	-	CASSESLPYEQYF	TGTGCCAGCAGTGAGAGTTTACCCTACGAGCAGTACTTC
15	TRBV9	TRBD2	TRBJ2-1	-	CASSTGGGRDNEQFF	TGTGCCAGCAGCACCGGGGGGGGCCGGGACAATGAGCAGTTCTTC
14	TRBV5-1	TRBD1	TRBJ2-1	-	CASSLGTGDDEQFF	TGCGCCAGCAGCTTGGGGACAGGGGACGATGAGCAGTTCTTC
15	TRBV7-8	TRBD1	TRBJ2-1	-	CASTATGGSYNEQFF	TGTGCCAGCACCGCGACAGGGGGCTCCTACAATGAGCAGTTCTTC
11	TRBV29-1	-	TRBJ2-5	-	CSVRRRETQYF	TGCAGCGTGCGCAGGAGGGAGACCCAGTACTTC
12	TRBV27	TRBD1	TRBJ1-1	-	CATSTGGTEAFF	TGTGCCACATCGACAGGGGGAACTGAAGCTTTCTTT
14	TRBV7-9	-	TRBJ1-1	few	CASSLGLPSAEAFF	TGTGCCAGCAGCCTCGGCCTCCCGAGCGCTGAAGCTTTCTTT
14	TRBV12-5	-	TRBJ2-5	-	CASGLYLGRETQYF	TGTGCTAGTGGTTTGTATCTAGGCCGGGAGACCCAGTACTTC
14	TRBV6-7	TRBD1	TRBJ1-2	-	CASSYHRGSCGYTF	TGTGCCAGCAGTTACCACAGGGGCAGTTGTGGCTACACCTTC
13	TRBV7-3	-	TRBJ2-2	once	CASSPSGAGELFF	TGTGCCAGCAGCCCTTCGGGGGCCGGGGAGCTGTTTTTT
15	TRBV12-5	TRBD2	TRBJ2-7	-	CASGARGGTSYEQYF	TGTGCTAGTGGTGCCCGGGGGGGGACTTCCTACGAGCAGTACTTC
15	TRBV9	-	TRBJ2-5	-	CASSGGGLEAETQYF	TGTGCCAGCAGCGGGGGGGGCCTAGAAGCAGAGACCCAGTACTTC
13	TRBV6-5	TRBD1	TRBJ2-1	-	CASWTGGPNEQFF	TGTGCCAGCTGGACAGGGGGCCCGAATGAGCAGTTCTTC
15	TRBV18	TRBD1	TRBJ1-2	-	CASSTTGTGDYGYTF	TGTGCCAGCTCAACTACCGGGACAGGTGATTATGGCTACACCTTC
11	TRBV12-3/TRBV12-4	-	TRBJ1-1	-	CASSLDRLAFF	TGTGCCAGCAGTCTCGACAGGTTAGCTTTCTTT
16	TRBV1	-	TRBJ1-6	-	CTSRNDRDRDNSPLHF	TGCACCAGCAGAAATGACCGGGACAGGGATAATTCACCCCTCCACTTT
15	TRBV5-1	TRBD2	TRBJ2-5	-	CASIRSGGARETQYF	TGCGCCAGCATCAGAAGCGGGGGGGCCCGGGAGACCCAGTACTTC
15	TRBV7-2	-	TRBJ2-7	-	CASSLVGGTAQGQSF	TGTGCCAGCAGCTTAGTAGGAGGGACGGCTCAAGGGCAGAGCTTC
12	TRBV13	-	TRBJ2-1	-	CASSFRGIEQFF	TGTGCCAGCAGCTTTCGAGGGATTGAGCAGTTCTTC
13	TRBV27	-	TRBJ2-7	-	CASSLAGVREQYF	TGTGCCAGCAGTTTAGCAGGGGTTCGGGAGCAGTACTTC
13	TRBV2	-	TRBJ1-1	-	CASSAQQGTEAFF	TGTGCCAGCAGTGCCCAACAGGGCACTGAAGCTTTCTTT
16	TRBV4-2	TRBD1	TRBJ1-2	-	CASSQDMGQWLYGYTF	TGTGCCAGCAGCCAAGATATGGGACAGTGGCTCTATGGCTACACCTTC
14	TRBV7-2	TRBD1	TRBJ1-4	-	CASSLQGANKKLFF	TGTGCCAGCAGCTTACAGGGGGCGAATAAAAAACTGTTTTTT
14	TRBV19	-	TRBJ1-1	-	CASSITAGVTEAFF	TGTGCCAGTAGTATAACTGCAGGGGTGACTGAAGCTTTCTTT
12	TRBV30	-	TRBJ2-1	once	CAWSETVDEQFF	TGTGCCTGGAGTGAGACAGTGGATGAGCAGTTCTTC
13	TRBV18	-	TRBJ2-7	-	CASSPQGAYEQYF	TGTGCCAGCTCACCACAGGGGGCCTACGAGCAGTACTTC
14	TRBV9	TRBD1	TRBJ1-2	-	CASSDDRGIGGYTF	TGTGCCAGCAGCGATGACAGGGGGATCGGTGGCTACACCTTC
15	TRBV20-1	TRBD1	TRBJ2-3	-	CSASKGQGITDTQYF	TGCAGTGCTAGTAAAGGACAGGGCATCACAGATACGCAGTATTTT
16	TRBV25-1	TRBD1	TRBJ1-2	-	CASSEWDRDRGYGYTF	TGTGCCAGCAGTGAATGGGACCGGGACAGGGGATATGGCTACACCTTC
13	TRBV30	-	TRBJ1-5	-	CAYRSGGNQPQHF	TGTGCCTACCGATCAGGGGGCAATCAGCCCCAGCATTTT
15	TRBV5-1	TRBD1	TRBJ1-2	-	CASSLVAGTGSGYTF	TGCGCCAGCAGCTTGGTAGCTGGGACAGGGAGTGGCTACACCTTC
14	TRBV28	-	TRBJ2-7	-	CASSLRGGSYEQYF	TGTGCCAGCAGTTTAAGAGGGGGCTCCTACGAGCAGTACTTC
14	TRBV6-1	-	TRBJ1-1	-	CASSEAYWNTEAFF	TGTGCCAGCAGTGAGGCTTATTGGAACACTGAAGCTTTCTTT
15	TRBV9	TRBD1	TRBJ2-7	-	CASSVGGQGAYEQYF	TGTGCCAGCAGCGTAGGGGGACAGGGGGCCTACGAGCAGTACTTC
15	TRBV19	-	TRBJ2-2	once	CASSMGVGNTGELFF	TGTGCCAGTAGTATGGGCGTGGGGAACACCGGGGAGCTGTTTTTT
12	TRBV4-1	-	TRBJ1-6	-	CASSPPDSPLHF	TGCGCCAGCAGCCCCCCGGATTCACCCCTCCACTTT
15	TRBV6-1	-	TRBJ1-3	few	CASSEGHHSGNTIYF	TGTGCCAGCAGTGAGGGACACCACTCTGGAAACACCATATATTTT
14	TRBV19	TRBD1	TRBJ1-4	-	CASSYGTGPEKLFF	TGTGCCAGTAGTTATGGGACAGGGCCTGAAAAACTGTTTTTT
15	TRBV27	TRBD1	TRBJ1-2	-	CASSLGDSLVYGYTF	TGTGCCAGCAGTTTGGGGGACAGCCTAGTCTATGGCTACACCTTC
15	TRBV6-5	-	TRBJ1-2	-	CASSYLGGSNYGYTF	TGTGCCAGCAGTTACTTGGGGGGGAGCAACTATGGCTACACCTTC
14	TRBV7-2	TRBD1	TRBJ2-7	-	CASSGGQVDYEQYF	TGTGCCAGCAGCGGGGGACAGGTCGACTACGAGCAGTACTTC
16	TRBV4-1	-	TRBJ1-2	-	CASSQEPGVGNYGYTF	TGCGCCAGCAGCCAAGAACCCGGGGTAGGCAACTATGGCTACACCTTC